This T cell receptor (beta chain) was observed in a study of blood T cell repertoires in COVID-19 (dated by TCRdb to about 2020). Regarding the research as a whole: Samples covering the acute and convalescent phases of COVID-19 were provided by collaborators in the United States, Italy and Spain. The dataset comprised deeply sampled blood TCRbeta repertoires from subjects exposed to, actively infected with, or recovered from COVID-19. The material from the prospective study consisted of cDNA or gDNA derived from T cells, B-cell-depleted T cells, or PBMCs. The repertoires were released in a freely available public database meant as a resource for research on the immune response to SARS-CoV-2. Nearly every sample came with metadata listing a de-identified subject ID, COVID-19 status, age in years and sex. The samples were drawn from the first 160 participants of the ongoing ImmuneRACE study and from some 1,300 subjects provided by 6 global collaborators. Where available, HLA class I and class II types were obtained from metadata supplied by the sample provider rather than from assay-based typing.

At the junction V is shortened by 5 bases and J by 3 bases; bases outside the gene matches: 7. The germline V gene (reference sequence) sets CDR1 to SEHNR and CDR2 to FQNEAQ. The CDR3 has 15 amino acids, counting the end cysteine and phenylalanine. The only DNA kept is the CDR3, 45 bases in frame from the first base. TCRbeta CDR3 regions were amplified from genomic DNA using the immunoSEQ Assay, a bias-controlled multiplex PCR. In the original analysis: Within the assay, amplification of reference gene primers was used to estimate how many nucleated cells each sample contained. To quantify the absolute abundance of each unique TCRbeta CDR3 rearrangement, sequence reads were collapsed and filtered. Productive Simpson clonality was computed per sample as the square root of Simpson's diversity index over productive rearrangements. In its TCRdb copy, this immuneACCESS table keeps in-frame sequences only and misses some clones. Where compared with another copy, unresolved V genes explain less than half of these, and the others have no known cause. The DNA was the basis for D and trimming; V, J and clone size are from that table. The sample has 150,000 to 180,000 clones on record, around 85% of them singletons. Under 0.8% of the sample belongs to the ten largest clones.

One collaborating source in Seattle enrolled patients during active infection and followed them longitudinally through the course of disease. Each collaborating institution followed its own protocols to collect whole blood in K2EDTA tubes. Collaborator samples were shipped for TCRbeta analysis as frozen whole blood, isolated PBMCs, or DNA extracted from either sample type. Summary of the overall study and its limitations: The quantity of clinical and demographic metadata differed by source and by participant and was supplied without curation.

To note about this clone: Its cognate antigen has yet to be identified. There are no base qualities to consult, and no much larger clone falls within one base.

Sequencing was done on a sample of peripheral blood. The receptor chain draws on TRBV7-9 and TRBJ1-3; 7 of the junction bases match TRBD1. The clonotype originates from a man in his fifties or sixties with COVID-19, enrolled during active disease. This receptor has the CDR3 CASSLTGVLGNTIYF. The sequenced DNA is TGTGCCAGCAGCCTCACAGGGGTTCTTGGAAACACCATATATTTT. With the portions outside the CDR3 filled from the reference TRBV7-9 and TRBJ1-3 genes, the complete variable region becomes DTGVSQNPRHKITKRGQNVTFRCDPISEHNRLYWYRQTLGQGPEFLTYFQNEAQLEKSRLLSDRFSAERPKGSFSTLEIQRTEQGDSAMYLCASSLTGVLGNTIYFGEGSWLTVV.